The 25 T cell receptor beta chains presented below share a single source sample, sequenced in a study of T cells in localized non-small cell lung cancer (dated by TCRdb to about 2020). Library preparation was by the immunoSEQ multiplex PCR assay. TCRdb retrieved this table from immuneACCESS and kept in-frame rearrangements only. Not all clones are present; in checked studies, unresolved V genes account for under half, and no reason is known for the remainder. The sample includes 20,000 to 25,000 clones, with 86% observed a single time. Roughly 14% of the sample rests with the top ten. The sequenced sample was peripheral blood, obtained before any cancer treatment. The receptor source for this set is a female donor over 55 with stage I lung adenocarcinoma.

The CDR3 spells CASSESNLQETQYF. The CDR3 coding sequence is TGCGCCAGCAGTGAGTCAAACCTCCAAGAGACCCAGTACTTC. J is TRBJ2-5 and V is TRBV10-2; D gene ambiguous. Germline CDR1 WSHSY, CDR2 SAAADI. V dropped 0 bases and J dropped 1 base, with 6 bases sitting between them. The CDR3 has 14 amino acids.

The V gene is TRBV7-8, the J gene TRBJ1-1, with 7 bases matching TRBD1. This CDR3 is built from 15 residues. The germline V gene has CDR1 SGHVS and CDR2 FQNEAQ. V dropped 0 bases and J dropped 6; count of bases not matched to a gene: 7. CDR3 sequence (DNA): TGTGCCAGCAGCTTAGCCTCACAGGGGATTTCTGAAGCTTTCTTT. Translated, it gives CASSLASQGISEAFF.

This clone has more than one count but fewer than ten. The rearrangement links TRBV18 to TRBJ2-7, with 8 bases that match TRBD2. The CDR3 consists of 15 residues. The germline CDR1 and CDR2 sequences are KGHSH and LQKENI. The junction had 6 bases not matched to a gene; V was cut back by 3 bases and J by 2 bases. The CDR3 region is CASSPSLAATYEQYF. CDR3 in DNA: TGTGCCAGCTCACCCTCACTAGCGGCCACCTACGAGCAGTACTTC.

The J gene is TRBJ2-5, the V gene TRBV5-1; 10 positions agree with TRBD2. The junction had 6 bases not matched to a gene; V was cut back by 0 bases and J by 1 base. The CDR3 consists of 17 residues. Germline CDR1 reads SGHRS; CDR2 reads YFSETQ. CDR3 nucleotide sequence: TGCGCCAGCAGCTTGGGGGCTAGCGGGAGACCCCAAGAGACCCAGTACTTC. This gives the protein CASSLGASGRPQETQYF.

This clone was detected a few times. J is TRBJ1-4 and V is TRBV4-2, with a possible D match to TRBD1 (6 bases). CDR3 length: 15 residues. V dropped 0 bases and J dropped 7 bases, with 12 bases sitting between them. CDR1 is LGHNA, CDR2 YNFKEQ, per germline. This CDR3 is CASSQDQGTSEKLFF. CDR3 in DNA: TGTGCCAGCAGCCAAGACCAGGGGACGAGTGAAAAACTGTTTTTT.

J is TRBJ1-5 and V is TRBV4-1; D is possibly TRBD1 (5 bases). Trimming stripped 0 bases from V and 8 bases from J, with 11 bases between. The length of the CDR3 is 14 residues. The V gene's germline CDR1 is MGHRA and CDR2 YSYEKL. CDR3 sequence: CASSQDLSGKPQHF. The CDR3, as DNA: TGCGCCAGCAGCCAAGATCTCTCAGGGAAGCCCCAGCATTTT.

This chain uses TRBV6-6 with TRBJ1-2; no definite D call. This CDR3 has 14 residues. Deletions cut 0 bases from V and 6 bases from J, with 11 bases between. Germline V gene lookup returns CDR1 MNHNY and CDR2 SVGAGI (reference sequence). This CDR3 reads CASSYSAEVDGYTF. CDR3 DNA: TGTGCCAGCAGTTACTCCGCCGAGGTAGATGGCTACACCTTC.

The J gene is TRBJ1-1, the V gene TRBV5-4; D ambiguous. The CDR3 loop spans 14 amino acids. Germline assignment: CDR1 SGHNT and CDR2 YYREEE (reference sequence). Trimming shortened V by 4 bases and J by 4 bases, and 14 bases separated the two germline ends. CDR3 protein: CASSGVAMGTEAFF. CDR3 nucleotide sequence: TGTGCCAGCAGCGGGGTGGCCATGGGCACTGAAGCTTTCTTT.

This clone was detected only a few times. The CDR3 bases are TGCGCCAGCAGCTTGGCGTCCCAGGGGAATGAAAAACTGTTTTTT. Its protein is CASSLASQGNEKLFF. The V gene is TRBV5-1, the J gene TRBJ1-4; D is perhaps TRBD1 (6 bases). CDR1 and CDR2 (germline): SGHRS, YFSETQ. There are 15 residues in the CDR3. The germline V and J ends were trimmed by 0 bases and 5 bases, with 11 bases remaining between them.

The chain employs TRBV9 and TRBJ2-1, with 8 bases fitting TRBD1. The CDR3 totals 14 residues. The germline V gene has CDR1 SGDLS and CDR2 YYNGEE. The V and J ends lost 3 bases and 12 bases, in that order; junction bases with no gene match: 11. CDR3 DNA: TGTGCCAGCAGCGGGGATGACAGGGGAAAAGGGCAGTTCTTC. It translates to CASSGDDRGKGQFF.

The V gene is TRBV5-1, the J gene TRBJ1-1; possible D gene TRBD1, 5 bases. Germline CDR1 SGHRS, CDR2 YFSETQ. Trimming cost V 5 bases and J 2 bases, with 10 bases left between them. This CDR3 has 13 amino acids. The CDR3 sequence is CASRLQDNTEAFF. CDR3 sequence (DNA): TGCGCCAGCAGGTTACAGGATAACACTGAAGCTTTCTTT.

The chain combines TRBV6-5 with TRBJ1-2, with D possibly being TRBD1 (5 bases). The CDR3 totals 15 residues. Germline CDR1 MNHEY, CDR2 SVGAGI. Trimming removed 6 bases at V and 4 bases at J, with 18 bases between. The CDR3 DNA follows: TGTGCCAGCAGGGACAACGGAGGGACGGGCTATGGCTACACCTTC. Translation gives CASRDNGGTGYGYTF.

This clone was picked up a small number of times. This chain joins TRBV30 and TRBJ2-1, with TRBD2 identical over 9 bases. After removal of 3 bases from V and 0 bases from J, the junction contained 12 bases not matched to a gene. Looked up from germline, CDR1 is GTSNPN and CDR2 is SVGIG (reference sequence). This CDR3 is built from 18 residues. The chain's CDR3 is CAWSGMASGVSSYNEQFF. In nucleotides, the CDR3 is TGTGCCTGGAGCGGTATGGCTAGCGGGGTCAGCTCCTACAATGAGCAGTTCTTC.

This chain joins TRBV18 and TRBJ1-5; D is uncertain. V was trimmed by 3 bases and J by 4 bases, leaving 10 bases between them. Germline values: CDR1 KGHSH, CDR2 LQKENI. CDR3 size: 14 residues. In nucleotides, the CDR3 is TGTGCCAGCTCACCCGGCAGGCTTAATCAGCCCCAGCATTTT. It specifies CASSPGRLNQPQHF. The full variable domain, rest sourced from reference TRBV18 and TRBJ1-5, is NAGVMQNPRHLVRRRGQEARLRCSPMKGHSHVYWYRQLPEEGLKFMVYLQKENIIDESGMPKERFSAEFPKEGPSILRIQQVVRGDSAAYFCASSPGRLNQPQHFGDGTRLSIL.

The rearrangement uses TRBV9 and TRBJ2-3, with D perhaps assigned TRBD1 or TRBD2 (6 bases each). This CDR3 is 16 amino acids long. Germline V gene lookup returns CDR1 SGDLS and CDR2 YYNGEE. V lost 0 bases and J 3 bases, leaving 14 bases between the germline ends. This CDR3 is CASSVEGGRGTDTQYF. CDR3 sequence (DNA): TGTGCCAGCAGCGTAGAGGGGGGAAGGGGGACAGATACGCAGTATTTT. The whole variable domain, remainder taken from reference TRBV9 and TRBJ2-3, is DSGVTQTPKHLITATGQRVTLRCSPRSGDLSVYWYQQSLDQGLQFLIQYYNGEERAKGNILERFSAQQFPDLHSELNLSSLELGDSALYFCASSVEGGRGTDTQYFGPGTRLTVL.

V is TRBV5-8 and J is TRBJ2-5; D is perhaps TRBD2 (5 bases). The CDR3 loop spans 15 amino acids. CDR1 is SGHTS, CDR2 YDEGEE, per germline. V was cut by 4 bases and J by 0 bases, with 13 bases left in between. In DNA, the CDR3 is TGTGCCAGCAGCCCGGGCGCGGGTAACCAAGAGACCCAGTACTTC. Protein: CASSPGAGNQETQYF.

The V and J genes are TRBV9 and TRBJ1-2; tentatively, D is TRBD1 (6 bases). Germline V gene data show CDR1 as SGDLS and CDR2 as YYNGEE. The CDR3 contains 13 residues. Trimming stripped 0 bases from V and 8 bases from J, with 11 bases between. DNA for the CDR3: TGTGCCAGCAGCGTAGGGGGCAGGGGCGGCTACACCTTC. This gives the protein CASSVGGRGGYTF.

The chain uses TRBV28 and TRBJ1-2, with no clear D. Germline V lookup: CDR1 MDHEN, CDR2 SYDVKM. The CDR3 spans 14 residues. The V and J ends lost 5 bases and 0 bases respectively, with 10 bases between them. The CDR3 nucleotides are TGTGCCAGCAGTGGCGCAGTACCTAACTATGGCTACACCTTC. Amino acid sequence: CASSGAVPNYGYTF.

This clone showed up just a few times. The CDR3 reads CAGGTNYNEQFF. In DNA form, the CDR3 reads TGTGCCGGCGGGACAAACTACAATGAGCAGTTCTTC. This chain connects TRBV7-9 to TRBJ2-1, with D perhaps matching TRBD1 or TRBD2 (6 bases each). The CDR3 is 12 amino acids. V shed 11 bases and J shed 3 bases, with 11 bases lying between them. Germline-derived CDR1 and CDR2 are SEHNR and FQNEAQ (reference sequence).

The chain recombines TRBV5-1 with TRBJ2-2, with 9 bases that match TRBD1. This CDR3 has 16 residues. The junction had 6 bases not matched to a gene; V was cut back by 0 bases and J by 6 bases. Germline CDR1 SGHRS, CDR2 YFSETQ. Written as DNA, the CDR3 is TGCGCCAGCAGCTTGGAACTGGACAGGGGTGCCGGGGAGCTGTTTTTT. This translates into CASSLELDRGAGELFF.

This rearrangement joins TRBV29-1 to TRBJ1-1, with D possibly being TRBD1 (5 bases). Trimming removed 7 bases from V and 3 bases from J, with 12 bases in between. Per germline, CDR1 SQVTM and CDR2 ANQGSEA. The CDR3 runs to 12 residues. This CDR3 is CSGGDLDTEAFF. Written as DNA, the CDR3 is TGCAGCGGAGGGGACTTAGACACTGAAGCTTTCTTT.

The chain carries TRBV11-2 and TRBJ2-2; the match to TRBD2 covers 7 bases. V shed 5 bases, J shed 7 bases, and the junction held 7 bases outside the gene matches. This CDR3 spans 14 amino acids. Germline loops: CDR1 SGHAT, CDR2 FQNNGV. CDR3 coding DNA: TGTGCCAGCAGCCCCTTCCGCGGGGGCGGGGAGCTGTTTTTT. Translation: CASSPFRGGGELFF. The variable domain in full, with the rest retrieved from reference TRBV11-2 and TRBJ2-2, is EAGVAQSPRYKIIEKRQSVAFWCNPISGHATLYWYQQILGQGPKLLIQFQNNGVVDDSQLPKDRFSAERLKGVDSTLKIQPAKLEDSAVYLCASSPFRGGGELFFGEGSRLTVL.

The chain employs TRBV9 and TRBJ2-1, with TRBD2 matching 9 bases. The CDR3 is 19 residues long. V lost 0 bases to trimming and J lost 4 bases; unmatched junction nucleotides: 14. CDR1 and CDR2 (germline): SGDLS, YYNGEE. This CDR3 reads CASSVVDGGASGNYNEQFF. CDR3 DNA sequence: TGTGCCAGCAGCGTAGTTGACGGGGGGGCTAGCGGGAATTACAATGAGCAGTTCTTC.

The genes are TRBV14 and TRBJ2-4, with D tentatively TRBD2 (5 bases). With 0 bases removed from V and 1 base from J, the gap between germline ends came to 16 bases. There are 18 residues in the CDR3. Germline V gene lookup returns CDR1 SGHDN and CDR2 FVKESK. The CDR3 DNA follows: TGTGCCAGCAGCCAAGATTTTTCGGGAAAGTCGGCCAAAAACATTCAGTACTTC. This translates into CASSQDFSGKSAKNIQYF.

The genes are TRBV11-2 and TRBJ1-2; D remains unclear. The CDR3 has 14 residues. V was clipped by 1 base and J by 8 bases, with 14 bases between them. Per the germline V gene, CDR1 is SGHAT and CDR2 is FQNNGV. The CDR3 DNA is TGTGCCAGCAGCTTAGTGGGGAGCGGGCTCGGCTACACCTTC. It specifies CASSLVGSGLGYTF.